The rows below give T cell receptor beta chains drawn from one sample of a study of T-cell reconstitution after alpha-beta-depleted transplantation in children. TCRdb processed the PCR reads anew with MiXCR; each CDR3 protein has one entry. There are 400,000 to 450,000 distinct CDR3 sequences in the sample; 43% occur only once, and approximately 30% lies in the top ten. Sequenced material: PBMCs, taken before TCRalphabeta/CD19-depleted stem cell transplant. Receptors were obtained from a girl aged 2 to 10 with aplastic anemia, due to receive a stem cell transplant. The CDR3 runs from the conserved cysteine through the conserved F or W. Fields, in order: J gene, V gene, D gene, clone size, CDR3 DNA, CDR3 protein. D genes are given only for firm matches. Only part of the rows carry a size: once, few, many, or a class if the clone is expanded.

J gene: TRBJ2-3; V gene: TRBV2; D gene: TRBD2; clone size: .; CDR3 DNA: TGTGCCAGCAGTCCGGGGCCGGGACTAGCAACAGATACGCAGTATTTT; CDR3 protein: CASSPGPGLATDTQYF
J gene: TRBJ2-7; V gene: TRBV20-1; D gene: TRBD1; clone size: .; CDR3 DNA: TGCTGTGCTAGAGAATCTATCACCGGGACAGTGACCTACGAGCAGTACTTC; CDR3 protein: CCARESITGTVTYEQYF
J gene: TRBJ2-7; V gene: TRBV27; D gene: .; clone size: few; CDR3 DNA: TGTGCCAGCATCGCGGGACACAATTCCTACGAGCAGTACTTC; CDR3 protein: CASIAGHNSYEQYF
J gene: TRBJ1-5; V gene: TRBV20-1; D gene: .; clone size: .; CDR3 DNA: TGCTGTGCGGGGGAGGGGGGCAGGTTTGGCAATCAGCCCCAGCATTTT; CDR3 protein: CCAGEGGRFGNQPQHF
J gene: TRBJ2-3; V gene: TRBV12-3/TRBV12-4; D gene: TRBD2; clone size: .; CDR3 DNA: TGTGCCAGCAGTTCGAGGGGCGGACTAGCGACAGATACGCAGTATTTT; CDR3 protein: CASSSRGGLATDTQYF
J gene: TRBJ2-5; V gene: TRBV4-3; D gene: TRBD1; clone size: few; CDR3 DNA: TGCGCCAGCCGACAGGGCGAGACCCAGTACTTC; CDR3 protein: CASRQGETQYF
J gene: TRBJ2-7; V gene: TRBV27; D gene: TRBD1; clone size: many; CDR3 DNA: TGTGCCAGCAGTTTAGGGACAGAGACCTACGAGCAGTACTTC; CDR3 protein: CASSLGTETYEQYF
J gene: TRBJ1-1; V gene: TRBV10-2; D gene: .; clone size: many; CDR3 DNA: TGCGCCAGCAAGGGTCGTAGTAGCGCTGGGGGGAAAGACAGGCTGAACACTGAAGCTTTCTTT; CDR3 protein: CASKGRSSAGGKDRLNTEAFF
J gene: TRBJ2-1; V gene: TRBV4-1; D gene: .; clone size: few; CDR3 DNA: TGCGCCAGCAGCCAAGATTCTACGGGAGTCAGGAATGAGCAGTTCTTC; CDR3 protein: CASSQDSTGVRNEQFF
J gene: TRBJ2-7; V gene: TRBV28; D gene: .; clone size: .; CDR3 DNA: TGTGCCAGCGCCGGGCGGAGCCCCTACGAGCAGTACTTC; CDR3 protein: CASAGRSPYEQYF
J gene: TRBJ2-6; V gene: TRBV29-1; D gene: .; clone size: .; CDR3 DNA: TGCAGCACAGGGGCCAACGTCCTGACTTTC; CDR3 protein: CSTGANVLTF
J gene: TRBJ2-7; V gene: TRBV28; D gene: .; clone size: .; CDR3 DNA: TGTGCCAGCAGTTTCCACGAAGGGGGGCCCTACGAGCAGTACTTC; CDR3 protein: CASSFHEGGPYEQYF
J gene: TRBJ2-1; V gene: TRBV7-3; D gene: TRBD1; clone size: .; CDR3 DNA: TGTGCCAGCAGCCCCTTATCAGGGGGCTACAATGAGCAGTTCTTC; CDR3 protein: CASSPLSGGYNEQFF
J gene: TRBJ2-1; V gene: TRBV15; D gene: .; clone size: .; CDR3 DNA: TGTGCCACCAGCAGAGCTAGGGCCGGGTACAATGAGCAGTTCTTC; CDR3 protein: CATSRARAGYNEQFF
J gene: TRBJ1-2; V gene: TRBV3-1; D gene: .; clone size: few; CDR3 DNA: TGTGCCAGCAGCCCCCGGGGCACAGGGAAGAGCTACACCTTC; CDR3 protein: CASSPRGTGKSYTF
J gene: TRBJ2-3; V gene: TRBV5-5; D gene: TRBD2; clone size: .; CDR3 DNA: TGTGCCAGCAGCAGGCTGCCCGGGAGGGCGGAGGAGACGCAGTATTTT; CDR3 protein: CASSRLPGRAEETQYF
J gene: TRBJ2-7; V gene: TRBV12-3/TRBV12-4; D gene: .; clone size: many; CDR3 DNA: TGTGCCAGCAGTTTAAGGGAGAGCTACGAGCAGTACTTC; CDR3 protein: CASSLRESYEQYF
J gene: TRBJ2-5; V gene: TRBV6-1; D gene: .; clone size: few; CDR3 DNA: TGTGCCAGCAGCCACGTACCCCAAGAGACCCAGTACTTC; CDR3 protein: CASSHVPQETQYF
J gene: TRBJ2-1; V gene: TRBV5-6; D gene: TRBD1; clone size: once; CDR3 DNA: TGTGCCAGCAGCGTTATCACAGGGGTGAAGGACAATGAGCAGTTCTTC; CDR3 protein: CASSVITGVKDNEQFF
J gene: TRBJ2-3; V gene: TRBV20-1; D gene: TRBD2; clone size: once; CDR3 DNA: TGCAGTGCTAGGGCGGGAGCGGAAGATACGCAGTATTTT; CDR3 protein: CSARAGAEDTQYF
J gene: TRBJ1-5; V gene: TRBV2; D gene: .; clone size: .; CDR3 DNA: TGTGCCAGCAGTGTCCAGAATAGCAATCAGCCCCAGCATTTT; CDR3 protein: CASSVQNSNQPQHF
J gene: TRBJ2-6; V gene: TRBV7-9; D gene: .; clone size: .; CDR3 DNA: TGTGCCAGCAGCCGTGCCTCTGGGGCCAACGTCCTGACTTTC; CDR3 protein: CASSRASGANVLTF
J gene: TRBJ1-1; V gene: TRBV12-3/TRBV12-4; D gene: .; clone size: .; CDR3 DNA: TGTGCCAGCAGTTTCAAGGGAGGGAACACTGAAGCTTTCTTT; CDR3 protein: CASSFKGGNTEAFF
J gene: TRBJ2-1; V gene: TRBV20-1; D gene: .; clone size: .; CDR3 DNA: TGCAGTGCTAGAGGTCCTGACGGTATTGGGCAGTTCTTC; CDR3 protein: CSARGPDGIGQFF
J gene: TRBJ2-1; V gene: TRBV20-1; D gene: .; clone size: .; CDR3 DNA: TGCAGTGCTAGGCAGGGGGGGAAGTACAATGAGCAGTTCTTC; CDR3 protein: CSARQGGKYNEQFF
J gene: TRBJ1-2; V gene: TRBV6-5; D gene: .; clone size: few; CDR3 DNA: TGTGCCAGCAGTTCCCCGACAGCTAACTATGGCTACACCTTC; CDR3 protein: CASSSPTANYGYTF
J gene: TRBJ1-6; V gene: TRBV19; D gene: TRBD1; clone size: .; CDR3 DNA: TGTGCCAGTAGTCCTCAGGGACAGTGGTCACCCCTCCACTTT; CDR3 protein: CASSPQGQWSPLHF
J gene: TRBJ1-1; V gene: TRBV20-1; D gene: TRBD1; clone size: few; CDR3 DNA: TGCAGTGCTAGTAAGACAGGGGACGACACTGAAGCTTTCTTT; CDR3 protein: CSASKTGDDTEAFF
J gene: TRBJ2-7; V gene: TRBV20-1; D gene: .; clone size: .; CDR3 DNA: TGCAGTGCTAGAGGGGACGGGGTCTACGAGCAGTACTTC; CDR3 protein: CSARGDGVYEQYF
J gene: TRBJ2-5; V gene: TRBV3-1; D gene: TRBD2; clone size: many; CDR3 DNA: TGTGCCAGCAGCCAAGACGGGTCTAGCGGGTTGAAAGGGGAGACCCAGTACTTC; CDR3 protein: CASSQDGSSGLKGETQYF